This T cell receptor beta chain was identified during a study of cytomegalovirus exposure and HLA in healthy donors. Study results and caveats: Researchers reportedly found TCR beta sequences accurately predicted most subjects' HLA-A and HLA-B alleles. Earlier findings revealed that most TCR beta V segments proved productive either about 87% or about 30% of the time.

PCR employed 60 Vbeta and 13 Jbeta primers. Original methodology: It was a later analysis that counted roughly 80 million unique TCR beta chains, of which some 12 million were shared. Measured with immunoSEQ multiplex PCR; TCRdb has only the in-frame clones, and not every one. That table gives V, J and clone size, and the DNA gave D and trimming. Of 90,000 to 120,000 clones in the sample, roughly three quarters were seen once. This clone was found a few times. Antigen: not known. Trimming shortened V by 2 bases and J by 3 bases, and 9 bases separated the two germline ends. The V gene's germline CDR1 is MNHEY and CDR2 SVGAGI. The CDR3 extends over 14 amino acids.

The source material was PBMCs. The V call is TRBV6-5, the J call TRBJ2-3, with D possibly matching TRBD2 (6 bases). This clonotype was obtained from a man in his forties in good health and CMV-seropositive. The CDR3 DNA is TGTGCCAGCAGTTACAGGGACTCAACAGATACGCAGTATTTT. Amino acids: CASSYRDSTDTQYF.